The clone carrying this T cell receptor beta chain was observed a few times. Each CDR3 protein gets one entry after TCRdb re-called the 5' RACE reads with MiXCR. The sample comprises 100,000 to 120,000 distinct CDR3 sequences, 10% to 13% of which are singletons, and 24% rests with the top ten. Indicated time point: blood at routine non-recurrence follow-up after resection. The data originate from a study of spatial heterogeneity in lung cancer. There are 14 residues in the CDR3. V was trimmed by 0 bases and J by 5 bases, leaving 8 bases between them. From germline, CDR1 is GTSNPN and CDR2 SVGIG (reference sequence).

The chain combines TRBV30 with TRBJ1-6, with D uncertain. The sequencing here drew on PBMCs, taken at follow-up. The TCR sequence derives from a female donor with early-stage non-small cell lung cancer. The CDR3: CAWSVRVNNSPLHF. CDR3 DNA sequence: TGTGCCTGGAGTGTACGAGTGAATAATTCACCCCTCCACTTT.